This T cell receptor (beta chain) was recorded in a study of CDR3 diversity in severe acne. TCRdb independently ran MiXCR on the PCR reads; one entry per CDR3 protein. The data show some 90,000 distinct CDR3 sequences, 49% seen once. The CDR3 length is 15 residues. Germline loops: CDR1 MGHDK, CDR2 SYGVNS. Between the trimmed V and J ends, which lost 7 bases and 8 bases, there was a span of 23 bases. The sequence was obtained from a male donor with severe acne vulgaris. The rearrangement joins TRBV25-1 to TRBJ1-2, with D tentatively TRBD1 (5 bases). Sequenced input: blood. The CDR3 region is CASTNSLPRVGGYTF. CDR3 in DNA: TGTGCCAGCACCAACTCCCTTCCCAGGGTCGGGGGCTACACCTTC.